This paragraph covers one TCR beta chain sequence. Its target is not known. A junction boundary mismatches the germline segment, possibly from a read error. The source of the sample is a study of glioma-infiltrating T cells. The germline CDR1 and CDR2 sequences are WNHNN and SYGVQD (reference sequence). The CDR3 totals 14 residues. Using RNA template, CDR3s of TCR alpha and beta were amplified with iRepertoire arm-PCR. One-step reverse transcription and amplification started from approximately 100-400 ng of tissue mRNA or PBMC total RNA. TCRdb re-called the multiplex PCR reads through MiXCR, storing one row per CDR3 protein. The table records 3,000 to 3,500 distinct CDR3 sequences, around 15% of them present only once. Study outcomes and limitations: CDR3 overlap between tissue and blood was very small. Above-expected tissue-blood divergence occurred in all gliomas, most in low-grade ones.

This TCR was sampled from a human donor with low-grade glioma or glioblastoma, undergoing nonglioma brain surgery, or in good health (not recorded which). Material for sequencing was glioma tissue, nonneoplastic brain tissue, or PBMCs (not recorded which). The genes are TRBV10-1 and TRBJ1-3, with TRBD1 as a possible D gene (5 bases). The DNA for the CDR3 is TGCGCCAGCAGTGCGGGGCAGTCGGGAAGCACCATATATTTT. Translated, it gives CASSAGQSGSTIYF.